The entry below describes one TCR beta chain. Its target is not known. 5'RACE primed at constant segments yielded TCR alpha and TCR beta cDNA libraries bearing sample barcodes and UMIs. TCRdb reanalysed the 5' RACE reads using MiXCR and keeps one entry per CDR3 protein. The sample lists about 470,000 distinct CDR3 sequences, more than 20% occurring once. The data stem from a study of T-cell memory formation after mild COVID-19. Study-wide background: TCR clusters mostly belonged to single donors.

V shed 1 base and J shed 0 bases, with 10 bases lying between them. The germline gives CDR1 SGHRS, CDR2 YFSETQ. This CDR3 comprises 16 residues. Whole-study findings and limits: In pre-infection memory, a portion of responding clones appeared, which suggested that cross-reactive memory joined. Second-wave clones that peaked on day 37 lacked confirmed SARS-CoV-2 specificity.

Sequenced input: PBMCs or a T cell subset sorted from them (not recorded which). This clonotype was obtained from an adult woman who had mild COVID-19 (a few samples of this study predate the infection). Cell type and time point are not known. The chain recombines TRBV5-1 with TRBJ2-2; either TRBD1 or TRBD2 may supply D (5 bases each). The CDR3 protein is CASSLPGRTNTGELFF. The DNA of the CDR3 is TGCGCCAGCAGCTTGCCGGGACGCACGAACACCGGGGAGCTGTTTTTT.